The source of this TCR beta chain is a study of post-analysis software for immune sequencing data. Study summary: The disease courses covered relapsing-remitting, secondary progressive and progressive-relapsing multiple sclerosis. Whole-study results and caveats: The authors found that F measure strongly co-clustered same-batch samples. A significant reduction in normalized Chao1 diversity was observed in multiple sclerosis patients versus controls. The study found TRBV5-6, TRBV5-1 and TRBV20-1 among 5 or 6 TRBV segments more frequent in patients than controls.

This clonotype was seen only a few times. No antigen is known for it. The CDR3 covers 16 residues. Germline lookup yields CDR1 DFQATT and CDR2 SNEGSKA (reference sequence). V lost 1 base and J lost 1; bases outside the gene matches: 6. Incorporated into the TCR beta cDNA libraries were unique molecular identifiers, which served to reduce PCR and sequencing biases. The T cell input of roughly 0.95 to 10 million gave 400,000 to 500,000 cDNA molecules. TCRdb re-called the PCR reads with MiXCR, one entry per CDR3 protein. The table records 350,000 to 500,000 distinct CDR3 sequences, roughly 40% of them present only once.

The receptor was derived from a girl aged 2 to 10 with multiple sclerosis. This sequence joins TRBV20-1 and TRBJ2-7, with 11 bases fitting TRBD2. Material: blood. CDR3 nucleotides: TGCAGTGCTAGAGGTACCGGGACTAGCGGATCCTACGAGCAGTACTTC. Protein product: CSARGTGTSGSYEQYF.